This TCR beta chain was sequenced for a study of T cells in Graves' hyperthyroidism and ophthalmopathy. Whole-study results and caveats: Most thyroid clonotypes expanded above 0.001 appeared in blood too.

Patients aged 18 to 65 had newly diagnosed hyperthyroidism that had lasted under 2 months. Clinical symptoms, serum thyroxine and TRAb, thyroid ultrasound and orbital computed tomography together formed the diagnostic basis. A few counts support this clonotype. The antigen is unknown. Amplification of TCR beta CDR3 regions was performed using RNA transcripts as template. The HTBI primer set served for first-round RT-PCR of the TCR CDR3. In TCRdb, the multiplex PCR reads were re-called with MiXCR into one record per CDR3 protein. The profile shows some 560,000 distinct CDR3 sequences, approximately 14% of them singletons. The clonotype originates from a woman in her twenties or thirties with Graves' hyperthyroidism. Sequencing used blood.

This CDR3 reads CATSRPSGANTGELFF. The CDR3 DNA reads TGTGCCACCAGCAGACCTAGCGGAGCTAACACCGGGGAGCTGTTTTTT. V and J are TRBV15 and TRBJ2-2; 7 bases map to TRBD2. This CDR3 has 16 amino acids. The ends lost 2 bases at V and 2 bases at J; junction bases unmatched: 5. Germline-derived CDR1 and CDR2 are LNHNV and YYDKDF (reference sequence).